A selection of T cell receptor beta chains follows, all from one sample in a study of cytomegalovirus exposure and HLA in healthy donors. Profiled with immunoSEQ multiplex PCR; TCRdb holds only in-frame clones, not every one. The sample lists tens of thousands of clones, about 89% occurring once. Input material: PBMCs. The receptor set was obtained from a young man in good health and CMV-seropositive. Each CDR3 is given with its conserved first and last residue. The order of the fields is J gene, V gene, clone size, CDR3 length, D gene, CDR3 DNA, CDR3 protein. A D gene is named only where the DNA matches it firmly. A clone size is listed for some rows: how often the clone was seen (once, few, many), or a class if it is expanded.

TRBJ2-3 TRBV7-6 - 16 TRBD2 TGTGCCAGCAGCCAGGGACTAGCGGGAGTAGTAGATACGCAGTATTTT CASSQGLAGVVDTQYF
TRBJ2-1 TRBV28 - 13 - TGTGCCGCGGGGCAGTCACGGTACAATGAGCAGTTCTTC CAAGQSRYNEQFF
TRBJ2-1 TRBV7-9 - 16 - TGTGCCAGCAGCTTAGAAACGTCTAGGATGATGGGTGAGCAGTTCTTC CASSLETSRMMGEQFF
TRBJ2-1 TRBV9 - 17 TRBD2 TGTGCCAGCAGCGTAGGATCGGGGCGGGAGGCTAGGCATGAGCAGTTCTTC CASSVGSGREARHEQFF
TRBJ2-5 TRBV28 - 16 TRBD1 TGTGCCAGCAGTCCGGGACAGACCCTATGGGCTGAGACCCAGTACTTC CASSPGQTLWAETQYF
TRBJ2-1 TRBV6-1 - 15 TRBD2 TGTGCCAGCAGTGTTGTAGCGGGAGGGCCACCCGAGCAGTTCTTC CASSVVAGGPPEQFF
TRBJ2-1 TRBV29-1 few 11 - TGCAGCGCTTTGCAGGGGAATGAGCAGTTCTTC CSALQGNEQFF
TRBJ2-3 TRBV19 - 12 - TGTGCCAGTAGTGTTCAGGGGGATACGCAGTATTTT CASSVQGDTQYF
TRBJ1-2 TRBV5-4 - 14 TRBD1 TGTGCCAGCAGCTCTCTTGGACAGGATTATGGCTACACCTTC CASSSLGQDYGYTF
TRBJ2-3 TRBV28 - 14 TRBD1 TGTGCCAGCAGCAGGGACAGGGGCACAGATACGCAGTATTTT CASSRDRGTDTQYF
TRBJ2-5 TRBV29-1 - 12 TRBD1 TGCAGCGGCAACAGGGGCCGAGAGACCCAGTACTTC CSGNRGRETQYF
TRBJ2-7 TRBV5-1 - 13 TRBD2 TGCGCCAGCAGCTTGGCGGGAGGTGACGAGCAGTACTTC CASSLAGGDEQYF
TRBJ2-7 TRBV5-4 - 12 - TGTGCCAGCGGTAATTTGGAGAACGAGCAGTACTTC CASGNLENEQYF
TRBJ1-1 TRBV18 - 16 - TGTGCCAGCTCACCAACAGGGACAATCGGGTACACTGAAGCTTTCTTT CASSPTGTIGYTEAFF
TRBJ1-4 TRBV5-1 - 15 - TGCGCCAGCAGCTACTCCGGGGGAGTGGAGGAAAAACTGTTTTTT CASSYSGGVEEKLFF
TRBJ2-2 TRBV7-8 - 16 TRBD1 TGTGCCAGCAGCTTAACGGGACAGGGAGGGGCCGGGGAGCTGTTTTTT CASSLTGQGGAGELFF
TRBJ1-5 TRBV7-6 - 13 - TGTGCCAGCAGCTCTCAGGCCAATCAGCCCCAGCATTTT CASSSQANQPQHF
TRBJ1-1 TRBV5-8 - 14 TRBD1 TGTGCCAGCAGCTTGAGACAGGGGGGAACTGAAGCTTTCTTT CASSLRQGGTEAFF
TRBJ2-5 TRBV10-3 - 15 - TGTGCCACTAGAAAAGGGGCAGGAGACCAAGAGACCCAGTACTTC CATRKGAGDQETQYF
TRBJ2-5 TRBV5-1 - 17 TRBD2 TGCGCCAGCAGCTTGGTCCCCCTAGCGGGAGGAGGGGAGACCCAGTACTTC CASSLVPLAGGGETQYF
TRBJ1-5 TRBV7-2 - 14 TRBD1 TGTGCCAGCAGCTCCACAGGGGGCCCTCAGCCCCAGCATTTT CASSSTGGPQPQHF
TRBJ2-1 TRBV19 once 15 TRBD2 TGTGCCAGTAGTGCCAGCGGGAGAGGGTACAATGAGCAGTTCTTC CASSASGRGYNEQFF